This T cell receptor (beta chain) comes out of a study of T cells in Graves' hyperthyroidism and ophthalmopathy. Clinical symptoms, serum thyroxine, TRAb, thyroid ultrasound and orbital computed tomography informed diagnoses. As regards this clonotype: Antigen specificity is unknown.

Study observations and caveats: In the blood, most expanded thyroid clonotypes above 0.001 appeared as well.

Authors of the study amplified TCR beta CDR3 regions from RNA transcripts. HTBI primers were used for first-round RT-PCR of the TCR CDR3. TCRdb fed the multiplex PCR reads into MiXCR, producing one record per CDR3 protein. The table lists hundreds of thousands of distinct CDR3 sequences, about 45% of them singletons, with approximately 6.8% in the top ten. The clonotype was recovered from an adult man with Graves' disease, either hyperthyroidism or ophthalmopathy (not recorded which). Sequencing was carried out using peripheral blood or thyroid tissue (not recorded which).

CDR3 loop: CSASGGPKETQYF. CDR3 coding DNA: TGCAGTGCTAGCGGGGGACCGAAAGAGACCCAGTACTTC. J is TRBJ2-5 and V is TRBV20-1; TRBD2 is a possible D gene (6 bases). Germline loops: CDR1 DFQATT, CDR2 SNEGSKA (reference sequence). CDR3 length equals 13 residues. With 3 bases removed from V and 3 bases from J, the gap between germline ends came to 11 bases.